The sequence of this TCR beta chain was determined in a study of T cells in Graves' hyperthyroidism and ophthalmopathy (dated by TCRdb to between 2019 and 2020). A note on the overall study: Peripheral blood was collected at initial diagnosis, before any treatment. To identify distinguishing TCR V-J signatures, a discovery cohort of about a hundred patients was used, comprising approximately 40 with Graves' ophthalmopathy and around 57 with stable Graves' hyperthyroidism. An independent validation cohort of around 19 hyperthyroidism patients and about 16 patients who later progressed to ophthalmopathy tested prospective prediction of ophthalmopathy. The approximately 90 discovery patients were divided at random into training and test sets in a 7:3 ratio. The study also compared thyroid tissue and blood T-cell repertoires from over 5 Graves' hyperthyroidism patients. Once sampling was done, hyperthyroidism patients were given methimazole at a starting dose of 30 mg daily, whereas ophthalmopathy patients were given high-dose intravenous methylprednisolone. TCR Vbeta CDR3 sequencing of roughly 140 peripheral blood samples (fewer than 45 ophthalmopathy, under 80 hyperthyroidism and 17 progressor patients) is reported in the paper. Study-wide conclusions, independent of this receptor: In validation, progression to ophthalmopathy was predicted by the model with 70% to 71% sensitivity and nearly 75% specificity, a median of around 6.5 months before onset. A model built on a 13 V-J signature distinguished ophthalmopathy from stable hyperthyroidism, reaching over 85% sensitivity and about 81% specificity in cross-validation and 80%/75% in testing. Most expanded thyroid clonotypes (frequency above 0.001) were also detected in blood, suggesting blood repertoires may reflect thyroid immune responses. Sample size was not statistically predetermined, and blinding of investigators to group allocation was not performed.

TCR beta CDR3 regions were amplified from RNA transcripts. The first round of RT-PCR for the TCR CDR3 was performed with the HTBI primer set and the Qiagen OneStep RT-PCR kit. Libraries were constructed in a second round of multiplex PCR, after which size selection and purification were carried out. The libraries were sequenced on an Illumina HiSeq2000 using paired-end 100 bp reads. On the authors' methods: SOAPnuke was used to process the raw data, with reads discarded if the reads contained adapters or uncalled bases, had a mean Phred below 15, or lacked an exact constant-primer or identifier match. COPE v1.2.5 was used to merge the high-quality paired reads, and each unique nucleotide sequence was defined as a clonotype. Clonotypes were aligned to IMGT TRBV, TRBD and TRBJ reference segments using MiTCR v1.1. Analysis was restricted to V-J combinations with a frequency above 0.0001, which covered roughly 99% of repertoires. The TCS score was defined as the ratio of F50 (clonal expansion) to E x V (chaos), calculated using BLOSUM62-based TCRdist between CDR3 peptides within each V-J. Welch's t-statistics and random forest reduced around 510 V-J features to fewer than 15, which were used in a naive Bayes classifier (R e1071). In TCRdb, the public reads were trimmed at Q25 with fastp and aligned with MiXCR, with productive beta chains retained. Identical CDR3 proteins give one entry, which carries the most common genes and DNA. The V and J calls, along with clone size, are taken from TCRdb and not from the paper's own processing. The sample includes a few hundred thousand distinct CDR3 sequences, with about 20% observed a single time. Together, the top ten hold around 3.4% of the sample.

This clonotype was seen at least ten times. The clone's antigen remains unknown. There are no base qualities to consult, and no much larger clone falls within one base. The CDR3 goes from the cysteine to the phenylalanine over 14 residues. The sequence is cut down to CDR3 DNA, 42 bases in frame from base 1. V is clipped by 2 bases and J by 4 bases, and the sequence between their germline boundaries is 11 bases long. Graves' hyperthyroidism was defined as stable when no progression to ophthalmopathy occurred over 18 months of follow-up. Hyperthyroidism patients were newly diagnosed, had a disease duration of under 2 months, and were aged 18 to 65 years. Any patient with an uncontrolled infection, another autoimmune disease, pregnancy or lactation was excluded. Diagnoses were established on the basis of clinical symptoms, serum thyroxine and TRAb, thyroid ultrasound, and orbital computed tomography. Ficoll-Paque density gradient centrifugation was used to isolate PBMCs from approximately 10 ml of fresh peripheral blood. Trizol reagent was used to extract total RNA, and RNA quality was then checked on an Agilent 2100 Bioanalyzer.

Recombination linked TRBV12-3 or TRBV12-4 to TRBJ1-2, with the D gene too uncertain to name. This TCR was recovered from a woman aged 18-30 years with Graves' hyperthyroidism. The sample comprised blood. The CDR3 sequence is CASSLILSRYGYTF. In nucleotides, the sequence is TGTGCCAGCAGTTTAATTCTCAGCCGCTATGGCTACACCTTC.